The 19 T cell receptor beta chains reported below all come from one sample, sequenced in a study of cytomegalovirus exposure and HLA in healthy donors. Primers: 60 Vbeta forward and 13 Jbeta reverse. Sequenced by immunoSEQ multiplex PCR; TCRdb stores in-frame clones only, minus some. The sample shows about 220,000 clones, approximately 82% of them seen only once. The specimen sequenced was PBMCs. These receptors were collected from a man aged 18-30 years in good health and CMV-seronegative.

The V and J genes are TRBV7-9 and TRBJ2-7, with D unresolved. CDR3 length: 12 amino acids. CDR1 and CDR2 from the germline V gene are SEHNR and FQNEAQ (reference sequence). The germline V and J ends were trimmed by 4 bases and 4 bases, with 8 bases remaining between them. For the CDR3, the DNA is TGTGCCAGCAGCTCAGAAAGATACGAGCAGTACTTC. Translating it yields CASSSERYEQYF. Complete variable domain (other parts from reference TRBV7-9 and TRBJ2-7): DTGVSQNPRHKITKRGQNVTFRCDPISEHNRLYWYRQTLGQGPEFLTYFQNEAQLEKSRLLSDRFSAERPKGSFSTLEIQRTEQGDSAMYLCASSSERYEQYFGPGTRLTVT.

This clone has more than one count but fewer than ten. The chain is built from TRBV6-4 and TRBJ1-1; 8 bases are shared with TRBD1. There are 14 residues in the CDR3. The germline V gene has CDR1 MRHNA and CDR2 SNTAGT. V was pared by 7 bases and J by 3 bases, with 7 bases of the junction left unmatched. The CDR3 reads CASTSDRGDTEAFF. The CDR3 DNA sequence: TGTGCCAGCACTTCTGACAGGGGAGACACTGAAGCTTTCTTT.

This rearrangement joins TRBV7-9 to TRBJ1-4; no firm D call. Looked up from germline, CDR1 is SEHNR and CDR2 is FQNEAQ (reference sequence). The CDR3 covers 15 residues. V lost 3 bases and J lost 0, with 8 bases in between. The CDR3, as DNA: TGTGCCAGCAGCTTTGCACCTACAACTAATGAAAAACTGTTTTTT. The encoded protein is CASSFAPTTNEKLFF. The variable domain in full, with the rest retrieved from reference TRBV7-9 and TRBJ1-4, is DTGVSQNPRHKITKRGQNVTFRCDPISEHNRLYWYRQTLGQGPEFLTYFQNEAQLEKSRLLSDRFSAERPKGSFSTLEIQRTEQGDSAMYLCASSFAPTTNEKLFFGSGTQLSVL.

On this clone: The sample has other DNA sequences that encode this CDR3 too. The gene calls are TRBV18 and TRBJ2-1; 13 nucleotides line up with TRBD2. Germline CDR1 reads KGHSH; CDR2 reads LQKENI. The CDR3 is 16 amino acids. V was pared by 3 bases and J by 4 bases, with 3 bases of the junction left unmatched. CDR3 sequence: CASSPRLAGGYNEQFF. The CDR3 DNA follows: TGTGCCAGCTCACCTAGACTAGCGGGGGGATACAATGAGCAGTTCTTC.

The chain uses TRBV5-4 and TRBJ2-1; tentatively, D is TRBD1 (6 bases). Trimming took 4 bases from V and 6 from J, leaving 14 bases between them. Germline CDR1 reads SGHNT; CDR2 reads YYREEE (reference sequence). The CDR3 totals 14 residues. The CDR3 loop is CASSQGLQGNEQFF. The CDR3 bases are TGTGCCAGCAGCCAGGGGTTACAGGGCAATGAGCAGTTCTTC. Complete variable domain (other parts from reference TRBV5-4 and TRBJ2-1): ETGVTQSPTHLIKTRGQQVTLRCSSQSGHNTVSWYQQALGQGPQFIFQYYREEENGRGNFPPRFSGLQFPNYSSELNVNALELDDSALYLCASSQGLQGNEQFFGPGTRLTVL.

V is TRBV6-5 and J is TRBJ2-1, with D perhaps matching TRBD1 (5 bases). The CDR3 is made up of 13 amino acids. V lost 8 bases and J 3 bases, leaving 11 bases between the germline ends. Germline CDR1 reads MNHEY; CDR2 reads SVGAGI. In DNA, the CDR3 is TGTGCCAGCTCCGCAGGGAACTACAATGAGCAGTTCTTC. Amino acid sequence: CASSAGNYNEQFF.

The CDR3 is CAISEYNEQYF. For the CDR3, the DNA is TGTGCCATCAGTGAGTACAACGAGCAGTACTTC. This chain joins TRBV10-3 and TRBJ2-7; D is ambiguous. V lost 1 base and J lost 5, with 3 bases in between. This CDR3 comprises 11 residues. Germline values: CDR1 ENHRY, CDR2 SYGVKD.

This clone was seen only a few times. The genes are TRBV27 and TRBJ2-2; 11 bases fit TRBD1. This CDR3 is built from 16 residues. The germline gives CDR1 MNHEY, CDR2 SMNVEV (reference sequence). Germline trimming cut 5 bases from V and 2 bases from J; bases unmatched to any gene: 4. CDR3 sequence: CASSRRTGGNTGELFF. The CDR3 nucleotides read TGTGCCAGCAGTCGGCGGACAGGGGGCAACACCGGGGAGCTGTTTTTT.

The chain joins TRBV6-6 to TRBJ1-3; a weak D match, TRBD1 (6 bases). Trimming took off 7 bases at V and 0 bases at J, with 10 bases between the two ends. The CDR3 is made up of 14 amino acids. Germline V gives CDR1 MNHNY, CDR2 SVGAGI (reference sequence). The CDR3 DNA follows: TGTGCCAGCACGACAGGCATCTCTGGAAACACCATATATTTT. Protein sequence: CASTTGISGNTIYF.

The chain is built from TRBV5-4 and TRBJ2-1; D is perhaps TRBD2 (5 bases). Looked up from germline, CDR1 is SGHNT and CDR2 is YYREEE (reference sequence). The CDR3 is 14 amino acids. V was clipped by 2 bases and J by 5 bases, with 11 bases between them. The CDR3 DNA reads TGTGCCAGCAGCTTCCTGACGGGGAACAATGAGCAGTTCTTC. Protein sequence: CASSFLTGNNEQFF.

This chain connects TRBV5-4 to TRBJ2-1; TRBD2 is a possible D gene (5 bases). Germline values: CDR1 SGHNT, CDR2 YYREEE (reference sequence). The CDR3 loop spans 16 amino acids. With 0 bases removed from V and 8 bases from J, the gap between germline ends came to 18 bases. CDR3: CASSLGQEEARDEQFF. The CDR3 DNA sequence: TGTGCCAGCAGCTTGGGGCAAGAGGAAGCGAGGGATGAGCAGTTCTTC.

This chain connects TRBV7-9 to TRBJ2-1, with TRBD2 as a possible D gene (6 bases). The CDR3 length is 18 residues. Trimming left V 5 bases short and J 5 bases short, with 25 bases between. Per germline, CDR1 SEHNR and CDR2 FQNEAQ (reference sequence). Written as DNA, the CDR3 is TGTGCCAGCAGCGTAAGAGGCGGGACTCCCGGGTTACACAATGAGCAGTTCTTC. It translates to CASSVRGGTPGLHNEQFF. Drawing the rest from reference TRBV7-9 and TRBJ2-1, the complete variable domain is DTGVSQNPRHKITKRGQNVTFRCDPISEHNRLYWYRQTLGQGPEFLTYFQNEAQLEKSRLLSDRFSAERPKGSFSTLEIQRTEQGDSAMYLCASSVRGGTPGLHNEQFFGPGTRLTVL.

The CDR3 protein is CASSLGTRGEQYF. In nucleotides, the CDR3 is TGTGCCAGCAGTTTAGGGACTAGGGGCGAGCAGTACTTC. The J gene is TRBJ2-7, the V gene TRBV28, with TRBD2 identical over 8 bases. CDR3 length: 13 residues. Unmatched junction bases numbered 3, after V lost 2 bases and J lost 6 bases. The V gene's germline CDR1 is MDHEN and CDR2 SYDVKM.

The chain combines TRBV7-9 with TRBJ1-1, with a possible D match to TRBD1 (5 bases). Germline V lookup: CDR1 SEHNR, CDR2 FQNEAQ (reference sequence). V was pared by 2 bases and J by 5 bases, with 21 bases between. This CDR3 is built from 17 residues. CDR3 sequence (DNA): TGTGCCAGCAGCTTAAAACGGTCGGGGGTCAGGTGGACTGAAGCTTTCTTT. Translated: CASSLKRSGVRWTEAFF.

The DNA of the CDR3 is TGTGCCAGCAGTATCGGACGAGGCGGGGATGAGCAGTTCTTC. Translated, it gives CASSIGRGGDEQFF. The J gene is TRBJ2-1, the V gene TRBV2; a weak D match, TRBD2 (6 bases). Looked up from germline, CDR1 is SNHLY and CDR2 is FYNNEI. The CDR3 consists of 14 residues. V was trimmed by 5 bases and J by 8 bases, leaving 16 bases between them.

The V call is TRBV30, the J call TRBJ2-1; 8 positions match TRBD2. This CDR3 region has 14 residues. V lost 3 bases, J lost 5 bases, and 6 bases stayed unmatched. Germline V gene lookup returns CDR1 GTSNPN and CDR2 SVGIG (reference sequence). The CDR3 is CAWSSGLANNEQFF. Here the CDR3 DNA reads TGTGCCTGGAGCTCAGGACTAGCTAACAATGAGCAGTTCTTC. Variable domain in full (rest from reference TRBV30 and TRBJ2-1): SQTIHQWPATLVQPVGSPLSLECTVEGTSNPNLYWYRQAAGRGLQLLFYSVGIGQISSEVPQNLSASRPQDRQFILSSKKLLLSDSGFYLCAWSSGLANNEQFFGPGTRLTVL.

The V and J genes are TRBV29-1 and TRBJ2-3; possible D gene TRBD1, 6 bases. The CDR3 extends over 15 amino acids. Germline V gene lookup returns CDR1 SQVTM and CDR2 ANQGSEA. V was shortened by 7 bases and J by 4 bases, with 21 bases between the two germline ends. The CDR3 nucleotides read TGCAGCGCGGCTGGACAGAGGATTTGGGCAGATACGCAGTATTTT. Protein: CSAAGQRIWADTQYF.

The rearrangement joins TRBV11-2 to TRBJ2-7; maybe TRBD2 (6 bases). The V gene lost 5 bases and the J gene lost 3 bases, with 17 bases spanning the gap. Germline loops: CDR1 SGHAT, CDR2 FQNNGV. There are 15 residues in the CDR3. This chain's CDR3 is CASSLQGGTYYEQYF. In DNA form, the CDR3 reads TGTGCCAGCAGCCTCCAGGGCGGGACCTACTACGAGCAGTACTTC.

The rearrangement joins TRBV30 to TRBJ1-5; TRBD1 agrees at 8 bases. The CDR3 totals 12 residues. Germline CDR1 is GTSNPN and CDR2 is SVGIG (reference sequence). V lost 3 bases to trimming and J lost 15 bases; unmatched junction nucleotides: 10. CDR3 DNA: TGTGCCTGGAGCGGGACAGGCGTTACCCCGCATTTT. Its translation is CAWSGTGVTPHF.